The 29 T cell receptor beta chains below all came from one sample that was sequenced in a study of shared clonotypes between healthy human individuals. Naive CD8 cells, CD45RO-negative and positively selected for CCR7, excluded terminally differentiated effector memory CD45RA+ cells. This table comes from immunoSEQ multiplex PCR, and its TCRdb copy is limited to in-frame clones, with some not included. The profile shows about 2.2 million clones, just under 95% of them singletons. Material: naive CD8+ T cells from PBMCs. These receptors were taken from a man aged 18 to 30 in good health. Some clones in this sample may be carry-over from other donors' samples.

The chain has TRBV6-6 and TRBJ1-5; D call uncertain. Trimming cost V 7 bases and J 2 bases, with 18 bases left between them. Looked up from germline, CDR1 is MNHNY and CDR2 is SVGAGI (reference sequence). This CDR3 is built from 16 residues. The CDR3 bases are TGTGCCAGCACCCTCACCCTCCGACGTGGCAATCAGCCCCAGCATTTT. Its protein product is CASTLTLRRGNQPQHF.

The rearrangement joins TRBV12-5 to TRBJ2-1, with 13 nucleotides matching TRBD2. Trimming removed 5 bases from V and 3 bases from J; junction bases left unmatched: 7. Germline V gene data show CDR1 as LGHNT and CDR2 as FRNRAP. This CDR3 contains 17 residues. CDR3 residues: CASGRGWTSGSYNEQFF. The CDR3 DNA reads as TGTGCTAGTGGTCGTGGTTGGACTAGCGGGAGCTACAATGAGCAGTTCTTC.

CDR3 DNA sequence: TGTGCCAGCACTCGGGCGTATGGCGGGGAGCTGTTTTTT. Translating gives CASTRAYGGELFF. The genes are TRBV6-5 and TRBJ2-2, with D unresolved. The V end was cut by 7 bases, the J end by 7 bases, with 13 bases between. In germline, CDR1 is MNHEY, CDR2 SVGAGI. This CDR3 has 13 amino acids.

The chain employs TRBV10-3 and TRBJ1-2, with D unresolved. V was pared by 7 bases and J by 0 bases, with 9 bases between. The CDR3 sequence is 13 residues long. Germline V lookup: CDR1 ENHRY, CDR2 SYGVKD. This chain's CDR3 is CAITAGSNYGYTF. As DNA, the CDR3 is TGTGCCATCACGGCTGGTTCTAACTATGGCTACACCTTC.

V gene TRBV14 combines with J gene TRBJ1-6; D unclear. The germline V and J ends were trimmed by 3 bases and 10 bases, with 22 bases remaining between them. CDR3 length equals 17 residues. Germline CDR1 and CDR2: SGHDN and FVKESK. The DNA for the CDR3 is TGTGCCAGCAGCCACCTGCGTGTCCCCAGGCAGGCCTCACCCCTCCACTTT. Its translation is CASSHLRVPRQASPLHF.

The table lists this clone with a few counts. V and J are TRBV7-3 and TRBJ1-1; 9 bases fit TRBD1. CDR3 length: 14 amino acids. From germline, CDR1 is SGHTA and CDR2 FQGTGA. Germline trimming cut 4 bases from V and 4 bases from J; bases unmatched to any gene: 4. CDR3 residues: CASSSRDRVTEAFF. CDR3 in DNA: TGTGCCAGCAGCTCCCGGGACAGGGTCACTGAAGCTTTCTTT.

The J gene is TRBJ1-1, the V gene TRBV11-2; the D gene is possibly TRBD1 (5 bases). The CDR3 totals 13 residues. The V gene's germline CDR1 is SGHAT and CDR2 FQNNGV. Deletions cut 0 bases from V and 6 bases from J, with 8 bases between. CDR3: CASSLDPRAEAFF. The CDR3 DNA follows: TGTGCCAGCAGCTTAGATCCCAGGGCTGAAGCTTTCTTT.

The CDR3 sequence: CASSSYGWDEQYF. The CDR3, as DNA: TGTGCCAGCAGTTCATACGGGTGGGACGAGCAGTACTTC. The chain links TRBV27 to TRBJ2-7; unclear D gene. The CDR3 is 13 amino acids. Germline CDR1 reads MNHEY; CDR2 reads SMNVEV (reference sequence). The ends were cut back, 4 bases at V and 5 bases at J, with 12 bases in the middle.

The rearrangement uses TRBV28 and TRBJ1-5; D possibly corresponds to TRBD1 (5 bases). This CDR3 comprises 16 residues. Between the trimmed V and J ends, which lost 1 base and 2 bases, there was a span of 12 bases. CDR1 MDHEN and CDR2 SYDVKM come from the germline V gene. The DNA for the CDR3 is TGTGCCAGCAGTTTATCCATGCAGGGCGGCAATCAGCCCCAGCATTTT. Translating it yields CASSLSMQGGNQPQHF. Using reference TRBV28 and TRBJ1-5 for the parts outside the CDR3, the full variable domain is DVKVTQSSRYLVKRTGEKVFLECVQDMDHENMFWYRQDPGLGLRLIYFSYDVKMKEKGDIPEGYSVSREKKERFSLILESASTNQTSMYLCASSLSMQGGNQPQHFGDGTRLSIL.

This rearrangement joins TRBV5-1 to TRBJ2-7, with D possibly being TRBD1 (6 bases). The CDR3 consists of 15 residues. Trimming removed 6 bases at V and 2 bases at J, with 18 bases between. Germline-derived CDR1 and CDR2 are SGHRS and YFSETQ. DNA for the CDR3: TGCGCCAGCACTCCGCAACAGGGAAATACCTACGAGCAGTACTTC. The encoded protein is CASTPQQGNTYEQYF.

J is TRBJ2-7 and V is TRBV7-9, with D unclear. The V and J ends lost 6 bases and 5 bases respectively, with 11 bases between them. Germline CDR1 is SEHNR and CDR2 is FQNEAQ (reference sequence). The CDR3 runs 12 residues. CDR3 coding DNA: TGTGCCAGCAGTGCTAGTGTTGACGAGCAGTACTTC. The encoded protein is CASSASVDEQYF.

CDR3 protein: CASGLLAGSSYNEQFF. The CDR3, as DNA: TGTGCCAGCGGTTTATTAGCGGGTAGCTCCTACAATGAGCAGTTCTTC. The J gene is TRBJ2-1, the V gene TRBV6-4; 7 positions match TRBD2. Germline assignment: CDR1 MRHNA and CDR2 SNTAGT. V was pared by 8 bases and J by 0 bases, with 10 bases of the junction left unmatched. This CDR3 is 16 amino acids long.

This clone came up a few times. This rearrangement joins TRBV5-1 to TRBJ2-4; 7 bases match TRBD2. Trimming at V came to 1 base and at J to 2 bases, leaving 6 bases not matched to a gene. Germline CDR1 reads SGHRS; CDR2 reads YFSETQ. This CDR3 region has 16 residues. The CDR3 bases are TGCGCCAGCAGCTTGATGGGCGGGAGCTCCAAAAACATTCAGTACTTC. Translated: CASSLMGGSSKNIQYF.

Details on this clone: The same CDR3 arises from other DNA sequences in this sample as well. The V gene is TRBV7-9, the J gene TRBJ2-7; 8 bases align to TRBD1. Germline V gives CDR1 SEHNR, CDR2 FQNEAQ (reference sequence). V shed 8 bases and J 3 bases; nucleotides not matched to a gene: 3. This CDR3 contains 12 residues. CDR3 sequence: CASGTGGYEQYF. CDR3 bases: TGTGCCAGCGGAACAGGGGGCTACGAGCAGTACTTC.

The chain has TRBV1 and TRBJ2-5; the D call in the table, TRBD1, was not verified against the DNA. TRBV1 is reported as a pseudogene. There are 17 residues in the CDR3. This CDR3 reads CTSSGRPDRTTQETQYF. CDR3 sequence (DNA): TGCACCAGCAGCGGGCGCCCAGACCGCACAACTCAAGAGACCCAGTACTTC.

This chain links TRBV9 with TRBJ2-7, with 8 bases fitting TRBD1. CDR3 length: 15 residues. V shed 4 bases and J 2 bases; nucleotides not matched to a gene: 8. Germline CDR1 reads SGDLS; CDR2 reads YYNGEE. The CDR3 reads CASSPDRGRPYEQYF. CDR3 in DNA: TGTGCCAGCAGCCCTGACAGGGGCCGCCCCTACGAGCAGTACTTC.

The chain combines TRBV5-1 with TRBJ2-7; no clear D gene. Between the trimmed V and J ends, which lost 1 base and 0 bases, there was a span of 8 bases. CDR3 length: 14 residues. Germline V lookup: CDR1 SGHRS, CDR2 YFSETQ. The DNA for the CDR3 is TGCGCCAGCAGCTTGTACTACACCTCCTACGAGCAGTACTTC. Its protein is CASSLYYTSYEQYF.

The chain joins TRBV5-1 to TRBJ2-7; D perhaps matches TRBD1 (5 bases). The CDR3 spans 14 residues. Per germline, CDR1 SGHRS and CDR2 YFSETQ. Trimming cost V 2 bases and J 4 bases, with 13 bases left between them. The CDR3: CASSLYIGDYEQYF. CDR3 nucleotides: TGCGCCAGCAGCTTATATATAGGGGATTACGAGCAGTACTTC.

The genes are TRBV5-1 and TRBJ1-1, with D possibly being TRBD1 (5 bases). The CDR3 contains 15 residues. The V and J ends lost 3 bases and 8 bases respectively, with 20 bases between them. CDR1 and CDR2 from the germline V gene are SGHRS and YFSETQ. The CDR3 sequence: CASSWDPTAPGEAFF. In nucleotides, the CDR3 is TGCGCCAGCAGCTGGGACCCGACCGCCCCTGGGGAAGCTTTCTTT.

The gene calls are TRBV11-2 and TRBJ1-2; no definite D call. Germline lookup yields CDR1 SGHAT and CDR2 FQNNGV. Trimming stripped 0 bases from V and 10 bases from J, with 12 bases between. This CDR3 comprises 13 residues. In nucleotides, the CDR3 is TGTGCCAGCAGCTTAGATCGACCGGCCCTCTACACCTTC. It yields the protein CASSLDRPALYTF.

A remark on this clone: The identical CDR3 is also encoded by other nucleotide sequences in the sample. The CDR3 loop is CASSLERGWETQYF. DNA of the CDR3: TGTGCCAGCAGCTTAGAGCGAGGATGGGAGACCCAGTACTTC. V and J are TRBV11-2 and TRBJ2-5; no firm D call. Germline assignment: CDR1 SGHAT and CDR2 FQNNGV. This CDR3 is 14 amino acids long. Trimming removed 0 bases from V and 5 bases from J, with 10 bases in between.

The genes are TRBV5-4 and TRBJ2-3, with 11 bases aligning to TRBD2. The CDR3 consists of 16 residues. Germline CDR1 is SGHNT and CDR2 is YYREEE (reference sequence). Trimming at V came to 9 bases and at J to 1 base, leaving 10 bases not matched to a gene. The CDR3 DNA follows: TGTGCCATTCGGACTAGCGGGCCCAAGGGCACAGATACGCAGTATTTT. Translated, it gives CAIRTSGPKGTDTQYF.

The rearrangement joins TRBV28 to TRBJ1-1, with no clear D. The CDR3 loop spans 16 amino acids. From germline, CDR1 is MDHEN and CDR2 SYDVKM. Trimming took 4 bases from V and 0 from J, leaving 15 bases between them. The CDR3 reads CASSYGLGRLNTEAFF. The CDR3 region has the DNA TGTGCCAGCAGTTACGGTCTCGGGCGGTTGAACACTGAAGCTTTCTTT.

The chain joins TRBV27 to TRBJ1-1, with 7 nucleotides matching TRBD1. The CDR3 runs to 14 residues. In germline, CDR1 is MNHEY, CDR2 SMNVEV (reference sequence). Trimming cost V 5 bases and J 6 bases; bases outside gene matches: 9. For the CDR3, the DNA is TGTGCCAGCAGTACCCGGACAGGTTCCCCTGAAGCTTTCTTT. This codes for CASSTRTGSPEAFF.

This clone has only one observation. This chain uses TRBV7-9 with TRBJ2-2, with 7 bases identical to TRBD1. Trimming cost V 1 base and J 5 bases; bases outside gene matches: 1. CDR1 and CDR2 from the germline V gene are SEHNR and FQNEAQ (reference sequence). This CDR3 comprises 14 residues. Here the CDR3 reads CASSLGQGTGELFF. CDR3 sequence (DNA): TGTGCCAGCAGCTTAGGACAGGGTACCGGGGAGCTGTTTTTT.

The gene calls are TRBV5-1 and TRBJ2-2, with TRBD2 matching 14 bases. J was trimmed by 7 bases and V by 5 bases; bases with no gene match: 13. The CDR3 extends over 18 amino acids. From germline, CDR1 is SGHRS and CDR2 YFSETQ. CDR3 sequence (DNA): TGCGCCAGCAGAGGACGAATGACTAGCGGGAGGGCTTTCGGGGAGCTGTTTTTT. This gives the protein CASRGRMTSGRAFGELFF.

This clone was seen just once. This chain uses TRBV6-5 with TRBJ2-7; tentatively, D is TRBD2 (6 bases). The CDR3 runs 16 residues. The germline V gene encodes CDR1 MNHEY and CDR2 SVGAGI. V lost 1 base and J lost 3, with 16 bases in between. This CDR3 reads CASSYLLAETRYEQYF. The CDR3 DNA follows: TGTGCCAGCAGTTACTTATTAGCGGAAACTCGCTACGAGCAGTACTTC.

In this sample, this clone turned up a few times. CDR3 protein: CASSVDGRLGGTEAFF. DNA for the CDR3: TGTGCCAGCAGCGTAGACGGCCGCCTCGGGGGCACTGAAGCTTTCTTT. The V and J genes are TRBV9 and TRBJ1-1, with D possibly matching TRBD1 (5 bases). Germline-derived CDR1 and CDR2 are SGDLS and YYNGEE. The CDR3 contains 16 residues. Trimming took 0 bases from V and 4 from J, leaving 16 bases between them.

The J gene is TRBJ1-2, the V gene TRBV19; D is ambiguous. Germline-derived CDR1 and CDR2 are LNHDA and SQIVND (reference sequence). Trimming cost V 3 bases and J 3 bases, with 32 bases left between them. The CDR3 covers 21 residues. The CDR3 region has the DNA TGTGCCAGTAGTATGAGTTCCGCGGAGGAACTATGGCTAGGGAGAGACTATGGCTACACCTTC. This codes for CASSMSSAEELWLGRDYGYTF. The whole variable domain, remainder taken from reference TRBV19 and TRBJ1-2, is DGGITQSPKYLFRKEGQNVTLSCEQNLNHDAMYWYRQDPGQGLRLIYYSQIVNDFQKGDIAEGYSVSREKKESFPLTVTSAQKNPTAFYLCASSMSSAEELWLGRDYGYTFGSGTRLTVV.